Listed below are T cell receptor beta chains from one sample, sequenced in a study of human T cells and chemical hapten exposure. One entry per CDR3 protein results from TCRdb running MiXCR on the RACE reads. The repertoire holds tens of thousands of distinct CDR3 sequences, with about 8.9% as singletons. The specimen comprised whole blood, sampled in connection with sensitization to the hapten diphenylcyclopropenone (DPC). These receptors were collected from a woman in her thirties or forties with alopecia areata. Some clones in this sample may be carry-over from other donors' samples. CDR3s include the opening cysteine and the closing phenylalanine or tryptophan. A D gene is named only where the DNA matches it firmly. Clone size is given for some rows only: seen once, a few or many times, or a class if the clone is expanded.

few	.	TRBV4-1	TRBJ1-1	TGCGCCAGCAGCCCAAACGCAGACACTGAAGCTTTCTTT	CASSPNADTEAFF
many	TRBD1	TRBV10-3	TRBJ1-6	TGTGCCATCAGTGACGGACAGGGACTTTCACCCCTCCACTTT	CAISDGQGLSPLHF
many	.	TRBV4-3	TRBJ2-3	TGCGCCAGCAGCCGATTGACTGCGAGCACAGATACGCAGTATTTT	CASSRLTASTDTQYF
few	.	TRBV18	TRBJ2-1	TGTGCCAGCTCACCGACATTGGGGGGCCGTAATGAGCAGTTCTTC	CASSPTLGGRNEQFF
.	.	TRBV5-4	TRBJ2-7	TGTGCCAGCAGCATCCGGACGGTCGTGGGGAACGAGCAGTACTTC	CASSIRTVVGNEQYF
.	.	TRBV5-1	TRBJ2-5	TGCGCCAGCAGCTTGGGAGGGGGGCTCCGACAAGAGACCCAGTACTTC	CASSLGGGLRQETQYF
.	TRBD1	TRBV29-1	TRBJ1-4	TGCAGCGTTGAAGACTTAAACAGGGGTAGTGAAAAACTGTTTTTT	CSVEDLNRGSEKLFF
many	.	TRBV7-2	TRBJ1-5	TGTGCCAGCAGCTTAGAGTCAGCCTATAGCAATCAGCCCCAGCATTTT	CASSLESAYSNQPQHF
many	.	TRBV6-5	TRBJ2-3	TGTGCCAGCAGTTACCGCCCGGTTATGAGCACAGATACGCAGTATTTT	CASSYRPVMSTDTQYF
.	.	TRBV7-9	TRBJ1-2	TGTGCCAGCAGCCCATTTGGCACTGGCTACACCTTC	CASSPFGTGYTF
few	.	TRBV6-6	TRBJ2-2	TGTGCCACCCGGGGCCAGGTGGGCACCGGGGAGCTGTTTTTT	CATRGQVGTGELFF
few	TRBD1	TRBV2	TRBJ2-5	TGTGCCAGCAGAGCCGGGACAGGGAGTCCCCAAGAGACCCAGTACTTC	CASRAGTGSPQETQYF
.	TRBD1	TRBV10-3	TRBJ2-7	TGTGCCATCAGCCCCGGGACAGATTCCTACGAGCAGTACTTC	CAISPGTDSYEQYF
few	.	TRBV27	TRBJ2-4	TGTGCCAGCAGCCCATTGGAGCTGGGGAACATTCAGTACTTC	CASSPLELGNIQYF
many	TRBD2	TRBV4-3	TRBJ2-2	TGCGCCAGCAGCGTAAGGGCTAGCGGTCAAACCGGGGAGCTGTTTTTT	CASSVRASGQTGELFF
many	TRBD1	TRBV6-6	TRBJ1-6	TGTGCCGCCTCTCGGGACAGCTATAATTCACCCCTCCACTTT	CAASRDSYNSPLHF
many	.	TRBV12-3/TRBV12-4	TRBJ1-3	TGTGCCAGCAGTAGACACGTCTCTGGAAACACCATATATTTT	CASSRHVSGNTIYF
few	.	TRBV10-3	TRBJ2-3	TGTGCCATCAGTGAGTCCTCCAGCACAGATACGCAGTATTTT	CAISESSSTDTQYF
few	.	TRBV21-1	TRBJ2-5	TGTGCCAGCAGCAAAGGGGGACAGCAAGAGACCCAGTACTTC	CASSKGGQQETQYF
.	TRBD1	TRBV5-1	TRBJ1-4	TGCGCCAGCAGCTTGAAGACAGGGAGGACTAATGAAAAACTGTTTTTT	CASSLKTGRTNEKLFF
.	TRBD1	TRBV29-1	TRBJ2-2	TGCAGCGCCCTGAGACAGGGGAACACCGGGGAGCTGTTTTTT	CSALRQGNTGELFF
many	.	TRBV7-8	TRBJ1-2	TGTGCCAGCAGCTCCCAGAGGTCGTGGGGAGGCTACACCTTC	CASSSQRSWGGYTF
many	.	TRBV27	TRBJ1-5	TGTGCCAGCAGTTTATTCTTCGTAGACAGTCCTAATAGCAATCAGCCCCAGCATTTT	CASSLFFVDSPNSNQPQHF
.	TRBD1	TRBV18	TRBJ2-3	TGTGCCAGCTCTCTAGACAGGGCGTTACGGGATACGCAGTATTTT	CASSLDRALRDTQYF
.	.	TRBV7-9	TRBJ2-1	TGTGCCATTTCGCCAAGGGCCAATGAGCAGTTCTTC	CAISPRANEQFF
.	TRBD2	TRBV20-1	TRBJ2-2	TGCAGTGCTCCGGGACTAGCGGGGGCGAACACCGGGGAGCTGTTTTTT	CSAPGLAGANTGELFF
many	.	TRBV3-1	TRBJ2-5	TGTGCCAGCAGCCGCGTAGAGACCCAGTACTTC	CASSRVETQYF
.	.	TRBV27	TRBJ2-2	TGTGCCAGCAAACTACGCAGGGTGGGGACCGGGGAGCTGTTTTTT	CASKLRRVGTGELFF
few	TRBD2	TRBV11-2	TRBJ2-3	TGTGCCAGCAGCTTAGTCCCACTAGCGGGGGGAAGAGATACGCAGTATTTT	CASSLVPLAGGRDTQYF
.	TRBD1	TRBV7-3	TRBJ1-6	TGTGCCAGCAGCTTGACAGGGTCGTGGAATTCACCCCTCCACTTT	CASSLTGSWNSPLHF
many	.	TRBV4-1	TRBJ1-2	TGCGCCAGCAGCCAAGACCCGCACTATGGCTACACCTTC	CASSQDPHYGYTF
many	.	TRBV20-1	TRBJ1-2	TGCAGTGCTAGAGCCTGGGATAACTATGGCTACACCTTC	CSARAWDNYGYTF
few	.	TRBV12-3/TRBV12-4	TRBJ2-5	TGTGCCAGCAGTTTAGGGGGGGTAGAGACCCAGTACTTC	CASSLGGVETQYF
.	.	TRBV5-5	TRBJ2-7	TGTGCCAGCAGCTACTGGGAGAAGCAGTACTTC	CASSYWEKQYF
many	.	TRBV5-1	TRBJ2-7	TGCGCCAGCAGCTTGGGAGTGGGAATTCTTGGGGACGAGCAGTACTTC	CASSLGVGILGDEQYF
.	.	TRBV6-2/TRBV6-3	TRBJ2-4	TGTGCCAGCACCCAAGTGGGGGGCATGAACATTCAGTACTTC	CASTQVGGMNIQYF
.	.	TRBV3-1	TRBJ2-5	TGTGCCAGCACCCCTCAGGCCTATCCTTACTTC	CASTPQAYPYF
few	.	TRBV18	TRBJ2-3	TGTGCCAGCTCCCCTTCGTCGAGCCGGGATACGCAGTATTTT	CASSPSSSRDTQYF
.	TRBD2	TRBV6-5	TRBJ2-7	TGTACCAGCAGTTACACGAGCCTCGGCGGGGGTCGAACCTACGAGCAGTACTTC	CTSSYTSLGGGRTYEQYF
.	TRBD1	TRBV18	TRBJ2-2	TGTGCCAGCTCACGTACCGGGACAGCGAACACCGGGGAGCTGTTTTTT	CASSRTGTANTGELFF
many	.	TRBV10-1	TRBJ2-5	TGCGCCAGCAGCGGCACGAGGGGGGAGACCCAGTACTTC	CASSGTRGETQYF
few	.	TRBV20-1	TRBJ1-2	TGCAGTGCTTACTCGGGCCTAGGAGCTAACTATGGCTACACCTTC	CSAYSGLGANYGYTF
.	.	TRBV7-8	TRBJ1-1	TGTGCCAGCAGCGGGGTGGAACAGAGCGAAGCTTTCTTT	CASSGVEQSEAFF
many	TRBD2	TRBV11-2	TRBJ2-3	TGTGCCAGCACCCCCGGTCCGGGGGGTTTCACAGATACGCAGTATTTT	CASTPGPGGFTDTQYF
few	TRBD1	TRBV18	TRBJ1-3	TGTGCCAGCTCACCACCCGACAGGGCTGGAAACACCATATATTTT	CASSPPDRAGNTIYF
.	.	TRBV21-1	TRBJ1-3	TGTGCCGAAGTCAGGGAGGAAAACACCATATATTTT	CAEVREENTIYF
many	TRBD1	TRBV6-6	TRBJ1-5	TGTGCCAGCAGCCTGACAGGGGGTGGAGGACAGCCCCAGCATTTT	CASSLTGGGGQPQHF
many	.	TRBV10-3	TRBJ1-3	TGTGCCATCAGTGAGGGGCGCTCTGGAAACACCATATATTTT	CAISEGRSGNTIYF
.	.	TRBV29-1	TRBJ2-1	TGCAGCGTTGAAGATGATGGGCGGGGAGCCTACAATGAGCAGTTCTTC	CSVEDDGRGAYNEQFF
.	.	TRBV11-2	TRBJ1-5	TGTGCCAGCAGCTCTATATTTGGGCAGCCCCAGCATTTT	CASSSIFGQPQHF
few	TRBD2	TRBV12-3/TRBV12-4	TRBJ2-3	TGTGCCAGCAGTAATGGACTAGTACGCACAGATACGCAGTATTTT	CASSNGLVRTDTQYF
many	TRBD1	TRBV27	TRBJ2-4	TGTGCTAGCTGTGCGCGACAGGGGAACATTCAGTACTTC	CASCARQGNIQYF
many	.	TRBV12-3/TRBV12-4	TRBJ2-3	TGTGCCAGCAGTCTCAGGGTAGATACGCAGTATTTT	CASSLRVDTQYF